The 9 T cell receptor beta chains below come from one sample, sequenced in a study of response to subunit inactivated influenza vaccine. Each CDR3 protein gets one entry after TCRdb re-called the RT-PCR reads with MiXCR. The data show roughly 620,000 distinct CDR3 sequences, around 10% seen once. The same data also went into a second study, on T cells expressing NK-cell markers. From that second work: TCR beta libraries carry UMIs added by 5'RACE template switching.

This specimen was PBMCs from blood, taken on the day of vaccination. The receptor set was obtained from a man aged 50 or older who received an inactivated influenza vaccine.

This clonotype appeared many times. The chain carries TRBV24-1 and TRBJ2-1; tentatively, D is TRBD2 (6 bases). The CDR3 runs to 12 residues. Germline CDR1 is KGHDR and CDR2 is SFDVKD. The CDR3 here is CSLGLINNEQFF. The DNA of the CDR3 is TGTTCCCTGGGACTGATAAACAATGAGCAGTTCTTC.

The rearrangement joins TRBV10-3 to TRBJ2-3; 12 bases match TRBD2. This CDR3 is built from 15 residues. V lost 11 bases, J lost 6 bases, and 12 bases stayed unmatched. The germline CDR1 and CDR2 sequences are ENHRY and SYGVKD. The CDR3 nucleotides read TGTGCCTCCACCCAAGGACTAGCGGGATGGGATACGCAGTATTTT. Translated: CASTQGLAGWDTQYF.

The chain uses TRBV9 and TRBJ2-7; the match to TRBD2 covers 9 bases. The germline gives CDR1 SGDLS, CDR2 YYNGEE. This CDR3 contains 16 residues. The V and J ends lost 4 bases and 0 bases, in that order; junction bases with no gene match: 8. The CDR3: CASSSGGGRGSYEQYF. The CDR3 DNA sequence: TGTGCCAGCAGCTCAGGCGGCGGGAGGGGCTCCTACGAGCAGTACTTC.

This chain joins TRBV20-1 and TRBJ1-5; tentatively, D is TRBD1 (6 bases). The V gene lost 6 bases and the J gene lost 7 bases, with 13 bases spanning the gap. The CDR3 contains 12 residues. Germline V gives CDR1 DFQATT, CDR2 SNEGSKA (reference sequence). CDR3 amino acids: CSANDRFQPQHF. DNA of the CDR3: TGCAGTGCCAATGACAGGTTCCAGCCCCAGCATTTT.

The chain joins TRBV10-3 to TRBJ1-2; 7 positions match TRBD1. The CDR3 spans 17 residues. CDR1 ENHRY and CDR2 SYGVKD come from the germline V gene. Trimming took 0 bases from V and 5 from J; bases not matched to a gene: 12. In DNA, the CDR3 is TGTGCCATCAGTGAGTCGCAACCAGGGGGAGTTAGTTATGGCTACACCTTC. This gives the protein CAISESQPGGVSYGYTF.

The chain uses TRBV5-6 and TRBJ2-2; D perhaps matches TRBD2 (5 bases). This CDR3 is built from 15 residues. Trimming took 0 bases from V and 6 from J, leaving 12 bases between them. Germline V gene lookup returns CDR1 SGHDT and CDR2 YYEEEE. The CDR3 DNA sequence: TGTGCCAGCAGCTTGGTTTCTAGCTGGTCCGGGGAGCTGTTTTTT. Translation: CASSLVSSWSGELFF.

The chain combines TRBV20-1 with TRBJ2-1; no clear D. The CDR3 is 12 residues long. Trimming left V 5 bases short and J 6 bases short, with 11 bases between. Germline V lookup: CDR1 DFQATT, CDR2 SNEGSKA (reference sequence). DNA for the CDR3: TGCAGTGCTCTACCTAGGACCAATGAGCAGTTCTTC. Translated: CSALPRTNEQFF.

The chain has TRBV6-2 or TRBV6-3 and TRBJ2-3; 11 bases are shared with TRBD2. Germline V lookup: CDR1 MNHEY, CDR2 SVGEGT. The CDR3 is 17 amino acids. Trimming removed 4 bases from V and 3 bases from J; junction bases left unmatched: 9. The CDR3 DNA follows: TGTGCCAGCAGTTGTGAACTAGCGGGAGTATGTACAGATACGCAGTATTTT. Amino acids: CASSCELAGVCTDTQYF.

This clonotype was recorded at least ten times. The chain employs TRBV20-1 and TRBJ1-4; TRBD1 is a possible D gene (5 bases). The CDR3 contains 14 residues. V was cut by 1 base and J by 7 bases, with 13 bases left in between. Germline CDR1 is DFQATT and CDR2 is SNEGSKA (reference sequence). The CDR3 protein is CSARVGREAEKLFF. In DNA form, the CDR3 reads TGCAGTGCTAGAGTCGGCAGGGAGGCTGAAAAACTGTTTTTT.